The 14 T cell receptor beta chains presented below share a single source sample, sequenced in a study of T cells after posttransplantation cyclophosphamide. A marrow graft followed busulfan-fludarabine conditioning, with cyclophosphamide on days +3 and +4. Libraries were prepared by immunoSEQ multiplex PCR; TCRdb keeps only in-frame clonotypes and omits some of them. The sample has 2,500 to 3,500 clones, around two thirds seen once. The sequenced sample was PBMCs, obtained 30 days after allogeneic stem cell transplant with posttransplant cyclophosphamide. The receptor source for this set is a male patient aged 55 to 69 who received an allogeneic stem cell transplant from a related donor and was CMV-positive. Some T cells here may be from the graft donor.

The CDR3 DNA sequence: TGTGCCTGTACGAGGGGGGGAACAGATACGCAGTATTTT. This translates into CACTRGGTDTQYF. This chain uses TRBV30 with TRBJ2-3; perhaps TRBD2 as D (7 bases). V was clipped by 6 bases and J by 3 bases, with 13 bases between them. Germline V CDR1 and CDR2: GTSNPN, SVGIG (reference sequence). This CDR3 is built from 13 residues.

The V gene is TRBV6-1, the J gene TRBJ2-2, with D perhaps TRBD2 (5 bases). V was shortened by 8 bases and J by 7 bases, with 5 bases between the two germline ends. Germline lookup yields CDR1 MNHNS and CDR2 SASEGT. The length of the CDR3 is 10 residues. CDR3 in DNA: TGTGCCAGCCGGGACGGGGAGCTGTTTTTT. Amino acids: CASRDGELFF.

V gene TRBV7-8 combines with J gene TRBJ2-6, with D possibly matching TRBD2 (5 bases). Trimming pared 3 bases from V and 0 bases from J, leaving 12 bases between. This CDR3 contains 17 residues. Per germline, CDR1 SGHVS and CDR2 FQNEAQ. This CDR3 reads CASSLARRISGANVLTF. CDR3 coding DNA: TGTGCCAGCAGCTTGGCCAGGAGGATCTCTGGGGCCAACGTCCTGACTTTC. The full variable domain, its missing parts supplied by reference TRBV7-8 and TRBJ2-6, is GAGVSQSPRYKVAKRGQDVALRCDPISGHVSLFWYQQALGQGPEFLTYFQNEAQLDKSGLPSDRFFAERPEGSVSTLKIQRTQQEDSAVYLCASSLARRISGANVLTFGAGSRLTVL.

The chain joins TRBV23-1 to TRBJ1-6; D is possibly TRBD1 (6 bases). TRBV23-1 is flagged as an ORF with uncertain function. V was trimmed by 2 bases and J by 14 bases, leaving 19 bases between them. CDR3 size: 15 residues. The CDR3 sequence is CASSQRTDPPKALHF. The CDR3 nucleotides are TGCGCCAGCAGTCAACGGACAGACCCGCCAAAGGCCCTCCACTTT.

The chain joins TRBV5-1 to TRBJ1-2, with TRBD1 identical over 9 bases. Germline values: CDR1 SGHRS, CDR2 YFSETQ. J was trimmed by 6 bases and V by 1 base; bases with no gene match: 4. The CDR3 contains 14 residues. CDR3 protein: CASSLTGGVDGYTF. In nucleotides, the CDR3 is TGCGCCAGCAGCTTGACAGGGGGCGTAGATGGCTACACCTTC.

This clone has more than one count but fewer than ten. This chain links TRBV30 with TRBJ1-6, with D maybe TRBD1 (5 bases). Per the germline V gene, CDR1 is GTSNPN and CDR2 is SVGIG (reference sequence). The length of the CDR3 is 13 residues. The ends were cut back, 0 bases at V and 14 bases at J, with 14 bases in the middle. CDR3 sequence reads: CAWSVSPGATLHF. In DNA, the CDR3 is TGTGCCTGGAGTGTAAGTCCTGGGGCCACCCTCCACTTT.

The gene calls are TRBV9 and TRBJ2-3; 12 bases line up with TRBD2. V dropped 3 bases and J dropped 4; count of bases not matched to a gene: 6. The CDR3 runs 16 residues. Germline lookup yields CDR1 SGDLS and CDR2 YYNGEE. CDR3 sequence: CASSEVLAGGPDTQYF. CDR3 in DNA: TGTGCCAGCAGCGAGGTACTAGCGGGAGGCCCAGATACGCAGTATTTT.

The chain recombines TRBV7-9 with TRBJ1-2; no clear D. The CDR3 is 12 residues long. Germline CDR1 and CDR2: SEHNR and FQNEAQ (reference sequence). Trimming cost V 8 bases and J 4 bases, with 11 bases left between them. The DNA for the CDR3 is TGTGCCAGCCGCCCCTGGGCCTATGGCTACACCTTC. Protein: CASRPWAYGYTF.

The chain uses TRBV27 and TRBJ1-2; D gene uncertain. The V end was cut by 2 bases, the J end by 6 bases, with 16 bases between. Per germline, CDR1 MNHEY and CDR2 SMNVEV (reference sequence). CDR3 length: 15 residues. CDR3 coding DNA: TGTGCCAGCAGTTTAGGTATGGCGCGGGGTGATGGCTACACCTTC. This codes for CASSLGMARGDGYTF.

The chain combines TRBV11-2 with TRBJ2-7; TRBD1 aligns across 7 bases. J gave up 6 bases and V 3 bases, and 2 bases lay outside the gene matches. The CDR3 sequence is 12 residues long. CDR1 is SGHAT and CDR2 is FQNNGV in the germline V gene. CDR3 residues: CASSFAGGEQYF. The DNA for the CDR3 is TGTGCCAGCAGCTTTGCAGGGGGCGAGCAGTACTTC. Together with reference TRBV11-2 and TRBJ2-7, the CDR3 gives the full variable domain: EAGVAQSPRYKIIEKRQSVAFWCNPISGHATLYWYQQILGQGPKLLIQFQNNGVVDDSQLPKDRFSAERLKGVDSTLKIQPAKLEDSAVYLCASSFAGGEQYFGPGTRLTVT.

The gene calls are TRBV28 and TRBJ2-3; TRBD1 is a possible D gene (5 bases). The V and J ends lost 7 bases and 3 bases respectively, with 11 bases between them. The V gene's germline CDR1 is MDHEN and CDR2 SYDVKM. This CDR3 has 13 amino acids. CDR3 in amino acids: CASTPQETDTQYF. The DNA for the CDR3 is TGTGCCAGCACCCCACAGGAGACAGATACGCAGTATTTT.

V and J are TRBV27 and TRBJ2-7; TRBD2 might be the D (6 bases). The germline V and J ends were trimmed by 7 bases and 3 bases, with 13 bases remaining between them. CDR1 is MNHEY, CDR2 SMNVEV, per germline (reference sequence). The CDR3 is made up of 13 amino acids. DNA for the CDR3: TGTGCCAGCAAGCGGCGGGAAGACTACGAGCAGTACTTC. This gives the protein CASKRREDYEQYF.

The V gene is TRBV19, the J gene TRBJ2-7, with D uncertain. This CDR3 has 14 amino acids. V was shortened by 3 bases and J by 0 bases, with 9 bases between the two germline ends. Per germline, CDR1 LNHDA and CDR2 SQIVND (reference sequence). For the CDR3, the DNA is TGTGCCAGTAGTATCCGCGGAGCCTCCTACGAGCAGTACTTC. As protein: CASSIRGASYEQYF.

This clone is termed medium-sized. The DNA of the CDR3 is TGTGCCAGCAGCTCGGTAGGGTGGAGGCTCCTATACAATGAGCAGTTCTTC. This codes for CASSSVGWRLLYNEQFF. This chain links TRBV11-3 with TRBJ2-1; D perhaps matches TRBD2 (5 bases). Deletions cut 4 bases from V and 4 bases from J, with 20 bases between. The CDR3 runs to 17 residues. The germline V gene encodes CDR1 SGHNT and CDR2 YENEEA. The whole variable domain, filled in from reference TRBV11-3 and TRBJ2-1, reads EAGVVQSPRYKIIEKKQPVAFWCNPISGHNTLYWYLQNLGQGPELLIRYENEEAVDDSQLPKDRFSAERLKGVDSTLKIQPAELGDSAVYLCASSSVGWRLLYNEQFFGPGTRLTVL.